This T cell receptor (beta chain) was retrieved from a study of T cell repertoires in cytomegalovirus infection. With V trimmed by 2 bases and J by 3 bases, 5 bases remained unmatched. CDR1 is MNHEY, CDR2 SVGEGT, per germline. CDR3 length: 16 amino acids. Study outcomes and limitations: In two of eight donors, the top clonotype was HLA-C-restricted CMV-specific.

In this sample, this clonotype turned up a few times. Its antigen remains unidentified. TCRdb used MiXCR to reprocess the reads, holding one entry per CDR3 protein. The sample includes 150,000 to 200,000 distinct CDR3 sequences, roughly 27% of them seen just once. Sequences were obtained from PBMCs. V is TRBV6-2 or TRBV6-3 and J is TRBJ2-7; TRBD1 matches at 12 bases. This sequence originates from a human donor in good health (CMV status not recorded). Some clones in this sample may be carry-over from other donors' samples. The CDR3 protein is CASSYGGQGARYEQYF. The CDR3 DNA sequence: TGTGCCAGCAGTTACGGGGGACAGGGGGCCCGCTACGAGCAGTACTTC.